Given below is one T cell receptor beta chain in context. This sample was taken from a study of CD8 T cells in Susac syndrome. Sequencing of TCR beta was carried out in blood CD8+ and CD4+ T cells. Controls were drawn from healthy donors and were matched for age and sex. The CDR3 totals 13 residues. Trimming removed 5 bases from V and 7 bases from J, with 15 bases in between. CDR1 and CDR2 from the germline V gene are SGHTA and FQGNSA. Reverse transcription of about 0.5 to 1 ug RNA was carried out with random hexamers. TCR beta CDR3 was amplified by immunoSEQ multiplex PCR. This amplification extended across 54 Vbeta and 13 Jbeta segments. TCRdb analysed the immunoSEQ multiplex PCR reads with MiXCR anew, one entry per CDR3 protein. Seen here are about 69,000 distinct CDR3 sequences, over 90% observed once, and the top ten hold 0.24%.

The J gene is TRBJ2-7, the V gene TRBV7-2; weak D call: TRBD2 (6 bases). The sample comprised CD8+ T cells from PBMCs. This clonotype was obtained from a human donor in good health. For the CDR3, the DNA is TGTGCCAGCAGCCGTCGGGACTCCCTGGAGCAGTACTTC. This encodes CASSRRDSLEQYF.